This T cell receptor (beta chain) was sequenced for a study of neurological immune-mediated disorders. This clonotype has a handful of counts. MiXCR was run by TCRdb on the 5' RACE reads, yielding one entry per CDR3 protein. The profile shows 28,000 or so distinct CDR3 sequences, roughly 14% of them singletons. The ends lost 3 bases at V and 3 bases at J; junction bases unmatched: 17. Germline CDR1 DFQATT, CDR2 SNEGSKA (reference sequence). This CDR3 has 17 amino acids. Sequencing input: PBMCs. J is TRBJ2-7 and V is TRBV20-1; TRBD2 aligns across 7 bases. The TCR originated in a man between 70 and 80 years old in good health. CDR3 DNA sequence: TGCAGTGCTAGGGGTGGTTCACGTGGGGGGGAGGACTACGAGCAGTACTTC. The encoded protein is CSARGGSRGGEDYEQYF.